A single sample is the source of the 10 T cell receptor beta chains below, sequenced in a study of T cells expressing NK-cell markers. Each CDR3 protein gets one entry in TCRdb, which reprocessed the 5' RACE reads and gives no DNA. The sample is made up of approximately 440,000 distinct CDR3 sequences, and the top ten hold under 1.5% of it. Specimen: blood T cells: a sorted CD56 or NKG2C T cell subset, CD4+ or CD8+ T cells, or bulk PBMC T cells (not recorded which). These receptors all come from a woman between 50 and 59 years old in good health.

The genes are TRBV20-1 and TRBJ2-2. This CDR3 comprises 13 residues. CDR1 DFQATT and CDR2 SNEGSKA come from the germline V gene (reference sequence). The CDR3 is CSAFRRRPGELFF.

The chain is built from TRBV3-1 and TRBJ2-5; TCRdb proposes TRBD2, but this gene call is untestable without DNA. Germline V gene lookup returns CDR1 LGHDT and CDR2 YNNKEL (reference sequence). The CDR3 covers 16 residues. The CDR3 protein is CASSQTLTSGGETQYF.

J is TRBJ1-2 and V is TRBV29-1; the TCRdb D gene call, TRBD1, has no DNA to confirm it. CDR3 length: 14 amino acids. Germline values: CDR1 SQVTM, CDR2 ANQGSEA. CDR3 region: CSVGRTGGARGYTF.

This chain uses TRBV5-1 with TRBJ2-2; TCRdb's D gene call, TRBD2, goes unchecked for lack of DNA. The length of the CDR3 is 14 residues. Germline V CDR1 and CDR2: SGHRS, YFSETQ. CDR3 region: CASSVRLVAGELFF.

The J gene is TRBJ2-5, the V gene TRBV5-1; TCRdb returns TRBD2, unconfirmable since there is no DNA. CDR1 and CDR2 (germline): SGHRS, YFSETQ. The CDR3 runs to 13 residues. CDR3 loop: CASSLPGGLTQYF. The complete variable domain, with remaining parts taken from reference TRBV5-1 and TRBJ2-5, reads KAGVTQTPRYLIKTRGQQVTLSCSPISGHRSVSWYQQTPGQGLQFLFEYFSETQRNKGNFPGRFSGRQFSNSRSEMNVSTLELGDSALYLCASSLPGGLTQYFGPGTRLLVL.

V is TRBV27 and J is TRBJ2-7; TCRdb's D gene call, TRBD1, goes unchecked for lack of DNA. The CDR3 contains 15 residues. Germline V lookup: CDR1 MNHEY, CDR2 SMNVEV (reference sequence). CDR3 region: CASSPQGNPLYEQYF.

This chain uses TRBV21-1 with TRBJ2-5; the TCRdb D gene call, TRBD2, has no DNA to confirm it. TRBV21-1 is an annotated pseudogene. The CDR3 is 16 amino acids. The CDR3 loop reads CASRPGLAGLQETQYF.

The V gene is TRBV24-1, the J gene TRBJ2-1; lacking DNA, the TRBD1 call made by TCRdb goes unchecked. Looked up from germline, CDR1 is KGHDR and CDR2 is SFDVKD. The CDR3 spans 16 residues. The CDR3 sequence: CATSDLRGARGNEQFF.

The V and J genes are TRBV5-1 and TRBJ2-2; TCRdb calls TRBD1, which cannot be checked without DNA. Germline CDR1 and CDR2: SGHRS and YFSETQ. This CDR3 region has 16 residues. The CDR3 here is CASSPGTRANTGELFF.

The chain has TRBV20-1 and TRBJ2-3; the TRBD2 assignment by TCRdb is unverifiable without DNA. The CDR3 runs to 14 residues. Per the germline V gene, CDR1 is DFQATT and CDR2 is SNEGSKA (reference sequence). The CDR3 sequence is CSATGTVTTDTQYF.